This TCR beta chain was found in a study of T-cell reconstitution after alpha-beta-depleted transplantation in children. Findings and caveats of the study: Several hundred graft clones that had expanded were reportedly the source of alpha-beta T cells about two months after transplant. Newly produced T cells mostly accounted for T-cell counts and diversity one year post-transplant. It was surviving recipient T cells and thymic progenitors that gave some patients high TCRbeta diversity at day 60.

Molecular barcoding with unique molecular identifiers was used for the TCRbeta library. TCRdb processed the PCR reads anew with MiXCR; each CDR3 protein has one entry. The data show more than 400,000 distinct CDR3 sequences, about 40% seen once. Germline trimming cut 7 bases from V and 2 bases from J; bases unmatched to any gene: 9. CDR1 is SQVTM, CDR2 ANQGSEA, per germline. CDR3 length: 14 amino acids. Details on this clonotype: The antigen remains unidentified.

The chain combines TRBV29-1 with TRBJ2-7, with TRBD1 matching 9 bases. This TCR derives from a girl aged 2 to 10 with aplastic anemia, due to receive a stem cell transplant. The sample consisted of PBMCs, taken before TCRalphabeta/CD19-depleted stem cell transplant. The CDR3 DNA reads TGCAGCGCCCGGGGGGACAGGGCTCCCTACGAGCAGTACTTC. The encoded protein is CSARGDRAPYEQYF.